The 12 T cell receptor beta chains reported below all come from one sample, sequenced in a study of CD8 T cells in Susac syndrome. RNA totalling roughly 0.5 to 1 ug underwent reverse transcription with random hexamers. TCRdb passed the immunoSEQ multiplex PCR reads through MiXCR, listing each CDR3 protein once. The data contain some 300,000 distinct CDR3 sequences, approximately 89% of them seen just once; the ten biggest clones take up less than 0.2%. The sequencing input was CD8+ T cells from PBMCs. The receptors originated from a human donor with multiple sclerosis.

The V call is TRBV6-2 or TRBV6-3, the J call TRBJ2-1; 10 bases fit TRBD2. The germline CDR1 and CDR2 sequences are MNHEY and SVGEGT. Trimming removed 8 bases from V and 2 bases from J; junction bases left unmatched: 6. The CDR3 contains 15 residues. CDR3 residues: CASESSGSTYNEQFF. The CDR3 coding sequence is TGTGCCAGCGAGTCTAGCGGGAGCACCTACAATGAGCAGTTCTTC.

The chain joins TRBV9 to TRBJ1-2; TRBD1 aligns across 8 bases. The V segment lost 0 bases and the J segment 3 bases; nucleotides outside the gene matches: 4. The CDR3 covers 15 residues. Germline-derived CDR1 and CDR2 are SGDLS and YYNGEE. Written as DNA, the CDR3 is TGTGCCAGCAGCGTAGCTCAGGGGGCCGACTATGGCTACACCTTC. Translating it yields CASSVAQGADYGYTF.

The gene calls are TRBV5-6 and TRBJ2-1; D ambiguous. Trimming removed 4 bases at V and 8 bases at J, with 7 bases between. Per germline, CDR1 SGHDT and CDR2 YYEEEE. This CDR3 contains 11 residues. CDR3 DNA sequence: TGTGCCAGCAGCCGGTCCCATGAGCAGTTCTTC. Translated, it gives CASSRSHEQFF.

CDR3 region: CASTSGASYNEQFF. In DNA form, the CDR3 reads TGTGCCAGCACTAGCGGGGCGAGCTACAATGAGCAGTTCTTC. The V and J genes are TRBV12-3 or TRBV12-4 and TRBJ2-1, with 9 bases aligning to TRBD2. After removal of 7 bases from V and 3 bases from J, the junction contained 4 bases not matched to a gene. The CDR3 loop spans 14 amino acids.

This clonotype occurred a few times. The V and J genes are TRBV19 and TRBJ2-1; 8 bases fit TRBD2. This CDR3 is built from 12 residues. V dropped 7 bases and J dropped 6; count of bases not matched to a gene: 2. Per germline, CDR1 LNHDA and CDR2 SQIVND (reference sequence). The DNA for the CDR3 is TGTGCCAGTAATCTAGCGGGCAATGAGCAGTTCTTC. It yields the protein CASNLAGNEQFF.

This clonotype showed up just a few times. The rearrangement joins TRBV23-1 to TRBJ2-7; 7 bases line up with TRBD1. TRBV23-1 is designated an ORF whose function remains uncertain. The CDR3 extends over 15 amino acids. With V trimmed by 6 bases and J by 6 bases, 14 bases remained unmatched. CDR3 bases: TGCGCCAGCAGACAAAGGGGGCCTGCAGTGGGCGAGCAGTACTTC. As protein: CASRQRGPAVGEQYF.

This clonotype was found once. The chain carries TRBV5-1 and TRBJ2-7, with D possibly matching TRBD1 (7 bases). Germline loops: CDR1 SGHRS, CDR2 YFSETQ. Trimming left V 4 bases short and J 3 bases short, with 14 bases between. The CDR3 covers 14 residues. The CDR3 DNA is TGCGCCAGCAGCCCCAACAGGGGAGGCTACGAGCAGTACTTC. Its protein is CASSPNRGGYEQYF.

Concerning this clonotype itself: Relative to the germline gene, one junction end is altered; a read error may explain this. V and J are TRBV7-7 and TRBJ2-3; maybe TRBD1 (6 bases). The germline CDR1 and CDR2 sequences are SSHAT and FNYEAQ (reference sequence). The CDR3 is 15 amino acids. CDR3 sequence reads: CASSLEPGASDTQYF. In nucleotides, the CDR3 is TGTGCTAGCAGCTTAGAGCCAGGGGCCTCCGATACGCAGTATTTT.

This clonotype was seen a handful of times. CDR3 nucleotide sequence: TGTGCCAGCAGAATACTCGGGGATGAAAAACTGTTTTTT. The encoded protein is CASRILGDEKLFF. The chain combines TRBV13 with TRBJ1-4; D unresolved. The CDR3 is made up of 13 amino acids. Germline V lookup: CDR1 PRHDT, CDR2 FYEKMQ (reference sequence). Trimming took off 6 bases at V and 6 bases at J, with 11 bases between the two ends.

The V call is TRBV2, the J call TRBJ2-5, with TRBD1 identical over 9 bases. The CDR3 runs to 14 residues. The junction had 4 bases not matched to a gene; V was cut back by 6 bases and J by 2 bases. Germline CDR1 and CDR2: SNHLY and FYNNEI. For the CDR3, the DNA is TGTGCCAGCAGGGGACAGGGCGGTCAAGAGACCCAGTACTTC. Protein product: CASRGQGGQETQYF.

For the CDR3, the DNA is TGTGCCAGCAGCTTAGAGGCAGGTTCGATGGATCAGCCCCAGCATTTT. Amino acid sequence: CASSLEAGSMDQPQHF. The rearrangement links TRBV7-6 to TRBJ1-5; no firm D call. The CDR3 runs 16 residues. Germline CDR1 reads SGHVS; CDR2 reads FNYEAQ. With 1 base removed from V and 5 bases from J, the gap between germline ends came to 15 bases.

The genes are TRBV5-4 and TRBJ2-7, with 8 bases identical to TRBD1. Looked up from germline, CDR1 is SGHNT and CDR2 is YYREEE (reference sequence). V shed 0 bases and J 1 base; nucleotides not matched to a gene: 3. The CDR3 consists of 15 residues. The CDR3 nucleotides are TGTGCCAGCAGCTTGGGACAGGGGAGATCCTACGAGCAGTACTTC. This gives the protein CASSLGQGRSYEQYF.